The source of this T cell receptor (beta chain) is a study of blood T cell repertoires in COVID-19. Study at large: The study drew acute and convalescent COVID-19 samples from the United States, Italy and Spain.

CDR1 is SGHTA and CDR2 is FQGNSA in the germline V gene. This CDR3 is built from 15 residues. V was trimmed by 1 base and J by 4 bases, leaving 14 bases between them. The assay was immunoSEQ multiplex PCR, and TCRdb's table has in-frame clones only and misses some. The data show some 87,000 clones, approximately 80% seen once. Sequencing was performed on peripheral blood. This chain uses TRBV7-2 with TRBJ2-7; D remains ambiguous. The sequence was collected from a woman aged 70-85 years with active or convalescent COVID-19. This CDR3 is CASSLDSPVPYEQYF. In DNA, the CDR3 is TGTGCCAGCAGCTTAGACTCACCCGTACCTTACGAGCAGTACTTC.